This T cell receptor (beta chain) was recovered during a study of T cells in Graves' hyperthyroidism and ophthalmopathy. Whole-study findings and limits: The model predicted ophthalmopathy a median around six months before onset.

Using RNA transcripts as the source, TCR beta CDR3 regions were amplified. HTBI primers were used for first-round RT-PCR of the TCR CDR3. TCRdb re-called the multiplex PCR reads through MiXCR, storing one row per CDR3 protein. The repertoire consists of a few hundred thousand distinct CDR3 sequences, with 15% to 18% occurring once and the leading ten covering around 7.3%. This clonotype appeared many times. Its target is unknown. The germline gives CDR1 SGHRS, CDR2 YFSETQ. The CDR3 is made up of 15 amino acids. V gave up 1 base and J gave up 8 bases, with 19 bases separating them. The chain combines TRBV5-1 with TRBJ2-7, with D possibly matching TRBD1 (6 bases). Sequencing input: blood. The receptor's source is a woman under 40 with Graves' hyperthyroidism. The CDR3: CASSLKGNRDGQQYF. Written as DNA, the CDR3 is TGCGCCAGCAGCTTGAAGGGGAACAGGGACGGACAGCAGTACTTC.